This TCR beta chain was sequenced for a study of T cells in Graves' hyperthyroidism and ophthalmopathy. Trimming removed 0 bases from V and 1 base from J, with 16 bases in between. The germline CDR1 and CDR2 sequences are MGHRA and YSYEKL. The CDR3 runs to 17 residues. Amplified TCR beta CDR3 regions derived from RNA transcripts. Researchers ran a first-round RT-PCR on the TCR CDR3 using the HTBI primer set. TCRdb ran MiXCR on the multiplex PCR reads and lists one entry per CDR3 protein. Among around 400,000 distinct CDR3 sequences listed, around 14% were seen once. General study findings and limits: Prediction of ophthalmopathy progression came a median 6.5 months pre-onset.

As to this clonotype: What it binds is unknown.

This chain uses TRBV4-1 with TRBJ2-7, with a possible D match to TRBD1 (5 bases). What was sequenced was blood. This clonotype was sampled from a woman aged 18-29 years with Graves' hyperthyroidism. As DNA, the CDR3 is TGCGCCAGCAGCCAAGAGGGGCCTACAGTTGGTTCCTACGAGCAGTACTTC. Its translation is CASSQEGPTVGSYEQYF.